One sample yielded the 13 T cell receptor beta chains listed below, sequenced in a study of cytomegalovirus exposure and HLA in healthy donors. Researchers ran the PCR with 60 Vbeta and 13 Jbeta primers. Profiling relied on immunoSEQ multiplex PCR, and the TCRdb table lists in-frame clones only, not all of them. The profile shows 99,000 or so clones, approximately 72% of them singletons. Specimen: PBMCs. The receptors originated from a man aged 30 to 45 in good health and CMV-seronegative.

V gene TRBV30 combines with J gene TRBJ1-5; unclear D gene. V was clipped by 0 bases and J by 4 bases, with 10 bases between them. Germline assignment: CDR1 GTSNPN and CDR2 SVGIG (reference sequence). CDR3 size: 14 residues. The CDR3 sequence is CAWSVLTENQPQHF. CDR3 DNA sequence: TGTGCCTGGAGTGTACTTACAGAAAATCAGCCCCAGCATTTT.

The chain has TRBV5-1 and TRBJ1-4; TRBD1 matches 11 bases. V trimming: 2 bases; J trimming: 4 bases; junction bases outside the gene matches: 1. CDR3 length equals 15 residues. Germline V gene lookup returns CDR1 SGHRS and CDR2 YFSETQ. The CDR3 sequence is CASSLGTGGNEKLFF. In DNA, the CDR3 is TGCGCCAGCAGCTTAGGGACAGGGGGTAATGAAAAACTGTTTTTT.

The chain recombines TRBV10-1 with TRBJ2-2, with TRBD2 matching over 8 bases. The length of the CDR3 is 17 residues. Germline lookup yields CDR1 WNHNN and CDR2 SYGVQD (reference sequence). Losses at the gene ends were 4 bases for V and 1 base for J; bases not matched to a gene: 8. The CDR3 loop is CASSGRSGSLNTGELFF. CDR3 coding DNA: TGCGCCAGCAGTGGGCGGAGCGGGAGTTTGAACACCGGGGAGCTGTTTTTT.

Concerning this clone: At the DNA level, this CDR3 is encoded by other sequences in the same sample as well. V gene TRBV7-2 combines with J gene TRBJ2-1, with TRBD2 identical over 11 bases. This CDR3 has 15 amino acids. Germline V lookup: CDR1 SGHTA, CDR2 FQGNSA. Trimming removed 6 bases from V and 4 bases from J; junction bases left unmatched: 5. CDR3 DNA: TGTGCCAGCAGTAGAACTAGCGGGAGTTACAATGAGCAGTTCTTC. This gives the protein CASSRTSGSYNEQFF.

The rearrangement uses TRBV10-3 and TRBJ2-2, with TRBD2 as a possible D gene (5 bases). The germline V gene encodes CDR1 ENHRY and CDR2 SYGVKD. The CDR3 has 14 amino acids. The V end was cut by 4 bases, the J end by 7 bases, with 13 bases between. This CDR3 reads CAISGDIRGGELFF. DNA for the CDR3: TGTGCCATCAGTGGAGACATACGGGGCGGGGAGCTGTTTTTT.

The V gene is TRBV5-4, the J gene TRBJ2-1; 10 bases agree with TRBD2. Germline V lookup: CDR1 SGHNT, CDR2 YYREEE (reference sequence). Germline trimming cut 0 bases from V and 5 bases from J; bases unmatched to any gene: 17. This CDR3 contains 20 residues. Written as DNA, the CDR3 is TGTGCCAGCAGCTTGGCCGCTTGGAGCGGGGGGGCCTCCGCGAACAATGAGCAGTTCTTC. Its translation is CASSLAAWSGGASANNEQFF. Drawing the rest from reference TRBV5-4 and TRBJ2-1, the complete variable domain is ETGVTQSPTHLIKTRGQQVTLRCSSQSGHNTVSWYQQALGQGPQFIFQYYREEENGRGNFPPRFSGLQFPNYSSELNVNALELDDSALYLCASSLAAWSGGASANNEQFFGPGTRLTVL.

CDR3 nucleotides: TGCGCCAGCGATGGAGAGTCGACGGGCACCGGGGAGCTGTTTTTT. It specifies CASDGESTGTGELFF. The V gene is TRBV10-2, the J gene TRBJ2-2; no clear D gene. From germline, CDR1 is WSHSY and CDR2 SAAADI. V was cut by 8 bases and J by 4 bases, with 17 bases left in between. The CDR3 runs to 15 residues.

This clone is a singleton in its sample. The gene calls are TRBV7-9 and TRBJ1-4; TRBD1 matches at 7 bases. CDR1 is SEHNR and CDR2 is FQNEAQ in the germline V gene (reference sequence). The CDR3 sequence is 15 residues long. V gave up 3 bases and J gave up 7 bases; unmatched junction bases: 8. The CDR3 reads CASSLGRGLTEKLFF. The CDR3 coding sequence is TGTGCCAGCAGCTTGGGAAGGGGGCTCACTGAAAAACTGTTTTTT.

The V and J genes are TRBV19 and TRBJ2-7; 10 positions agree with TRBD1. Per the germline V gene, CDR1 is LNHDA and CDR2 is SQIVND (reference sequence). After removal of 4 bases from V and 5 bases from J, the junction contained 2 bases not matched to a gene. The CDR3 has 13 residues. The DNA for the CDR3 is TGTGCCAGTAGTACCGGGACAGGGGACGAGCAGTACTTC. This codes for CASSTGTGDEQYF.

V and J are TRBV4-3 and TRBJ2-3; 8 bases are shared with TRBD2. There are 17 residues in the CDR3. After removal of 0 bases from V and 2 bases from J, the junction contained 7 bases not matched to a gene. Germline V lookup: CDR1 LGHNA, CDR2 YSLEER. Written as DNA, the CDR3 is TGCGCCAGCAGCCAAGAGTATCGCGGGGGGCACACAGATACGCAGTATTTT. It encodes CASSQEYRGGHTDTQYF.

The rearrangement links TRBV5-6 to TRBJ2-5, with 8 bases that match TRBD1. The J call is uncertain, as TRBJ2-7 better fits the DNA end. Germline assignment: CDR1 SGHDT and CDR2 YYEEEE. CDR3 size: 14 residues. CDR3 region: CASSLRDRTAEQYF. CDR3 bases: TGTGCCAGCAGCCTCCGGGACAGGACCGCCGAGCAGTACTTC.

This sequence joins TRBV6-1 and TRBJ1-5, with D possibly matching TRBD1 (5 bases). Germline V gene data show CDR1 as MNHNS and CDR2 as SASEGT. Between the trimmed V and J ends, which lost 2 bases and 3 bases, there was a span of 14 bases. CDR3 length: 16 amino acids. The CDR3 loop is CASSERGRYSNQPQHF. CDR3 sequence (DNA): TGTGCCAGCAGTGAAAGGGGAAGGTATTCCAATCAGCCCCAGCATTTT.

The chain has TRBV30 and TRBJ1-3; D not resolved. The CDR3 has 12 amino acids. Germline CDR1 GTSNPN, CDR2 SVGIG (reference sequence). Trimming took off 4 bases at V and 0 bases at J, with 4 bases between the two ends. CDR3 sequence reads: CAWTDSGNTIYF. CDR3 DNA: TGTGCCTGGACAGACTCTGGAAACACCATATATTTT.